This TCR beta chain appears in the sequencing data of a study of patients and donors after allogeneic stem cell transplantation (dated by TCRdb to 2020 to 2021). V loses 3 bases, J loses 8 bases, and the germline ends lie 17 bases apart. From cysteine to phenylalanine, the CDR3 is 15 amino acids long. Left in the record is the CDR3 DNA by itself, 45 bases read in frame from the first base. As regards this clonotype: It lacks a known antigen. It has no much larger one-base neighbor in the sample; base qualities were not kept.

Library creation used RT-PCR. The instrument given in TCRdb is NextSeq 550. TCRdb handled the public reads itself, with Q25 trimming in fastp and clone calling in MiXCR, and kept productive beta chains. Each entry merges the rows of one CDR3 protein and shows their most common DNA and genes. Present in this sample are roughly 960,000 distinct CDR3 sequences, about 20% of which were seen just once. The ten largest account for 6% of the sample. The TCR originated in a human donor who was either an allogeneic HSCT recipient or a stem cell or donor lymphocyte infusion donor (not recorded which). It is not recorded whose cells these are; they may come from a transplant donor. This receptor chain uses TRBV12-3 or TRBV12-4 and TRBJ2-1, with a tentative D gene TRBD1 over 6 matching bases. Sequencing was done on a sample of blood, either unsorted or a sorted T cell fraction (not recorded which). The CDR3 region reads CASSFTGLDLDEQFF. The DNA is TGTGCCAGCAGTTTCACAGGGCTCGATCTGGATGAGCAGTTCTTC.